This T cell receptor beta chain was profiled in a study of patients and donors after allogeneic stem cell transplantation (dated by TCRdb to between 2020 and 2021). The method behind the library was RT-PCR. Reads for this sample came from a NextSeq 550. The public reads were run again by TCRdb, first through fastp at Q25 and then through MiXCR, and only productive beta chains were kept. A single entry per CDR3 protein holds the most common genes and DNA from its merged rows. A total of about 110,000 distinct CDR3 sequences appear in this sample, around 38% of them only once. The top ten hold 27% of the sample. Based on the germline V gene, the CDR1 and CDR2 sequences are MDHEN and SYDVKM. The trim is 5 bases for V and 0 bases for J, with a gap of 10 bases between the germline ends. From its cysteine to its phenylalanine, the CDR3 spans 15 amino acids. The read is trimmed to its CDR3 DNA, 45 bases read in frame from base 1.

Notes on this clonotype: Its antigen has not been determined. No much larger clonotype is one base removed from it; base qualities were not supplied.

The sequence was collected from a human donor who was either an allogeneic HSCT recipient or a stem cell or donor lymphocyte infusion donor (not recorded which). It is not recorded whose cells these are; they may come from a transplant donor. Material: blood, either unsorted or a sorted T cell fraction (not recorded which). The rearranged segments are TRBV28 and TRBJ1-4, with a tentative D gene TRBD1 over 6 matching bases. The CDR3: CASSPPGATNEKLFF. The nucleotide sequence reads as follows: TGTGCCAGCAGTCCGCCAGGGGCAACTAATGAAAAACTGTTTTTT.